This record covers a single T cell receptor beta chain. Its antigen is currently unknown. These data come from a study of graft-versus-host responses after intestinal transplantation. The overall study: Multivisceral, liver-intestinal, or isolated intestinal grafts went to recipients. The study gave all recipients anti-thymocyte globulin induction, then tacrolimus and steroids for 2 to 3 years.

Produced via immunoSEQ multiplex PCR; TCRdb's table is partial and in-frame only. The data show fewer than 9,500 clones, around three quarters seen once. General study points: Ileal or blood samples showed some GvH clones first, and such clones were also found in recipient marrow.

The V gene's germline CDR1 is SNHLY and CDR2 FYNNEI. The CDR3 is made up of 12 amino acids. Graft specimens yielded both intraepithelial and lamina propria lymphocytes. Specimen: ileum tissue, collected around 240 days after intestinal transplantation. The V and J genes are TRBV2 and TRBJ2-7, with 8 nucleotides matching TRBD1. This sequence was found in a human patient who received an intestinal transplant, so some T cells may come from the graft donor. The CDR3 DNA follows: TGTGCCAGCAGTGAAGCGACTCCCGGGACAGGCGTC. Its protein product is CASSEATPGTGV.